These 11 T cell receptor beta chains came from one sample sequenced in a study of glioma-infiltrating T cells. The iRepertoire nested amplicon-rescue multiplex PCR amplified TCR alpha and beta CDR3s from RNA. TCRdb independently ran MiXCR on the multiplex PCR reads; one entry per CDR3 protein. Of under 200,000 distinct CDR3 sequences listed, more than 35% are singletons. Sequencing was performed on glioma tissue, nonneoplastic brain tissue, or PBMCs (not recorded which). The receptors originated from a human donor with low-grade glioma or glioblastoma, undergoing nonglioma brain surgery, or in good health (not recorded which).

This clonotype counts as medium-sized. The gene calls are TRBV28 and TRBJ2-1; unclear D gene. The CDR3 runs 11 residues. The V end was cut by 3 bases, the J end by 10 bases, with 7 bases between. CDR1 and CDR2 (germline): MDHEN, SYDVKM. The chain's CDR3 is CASSFIREQFF. In DNA, the CDR3 is TGTGCCAGCAGTTTTATCCGGGAGCAGTTCTTC.

This clonotype was recorded many times. The J gene is TRBJ1-4, the V gene TRBV6-1, with a tentative D call TRBD1 (5 bases). This CDR3 region has 15 residues. Trimming cost V 1 base and J 8 bases, with 14 bases left between them. The germline V gene encodes CDR1 MNHNS and CDR2 SASEGT. The CDR3 sequence: CASSEVQGEGEKLFF. Written as DNA, the CDR3 is TGTGCCAGCAGTGAAGTCCAGGGCGAGGGGGAAAAACTGTTTTTT.

This clonotype showed up just a few times. With a much larger clone just one base away, this may be a read error. The CDR3 ends on some other residue instead of the conserved phenylalanine or tryptophan, so this is likely a read error. The chain links TRBV28 to TRBJ1-2; TRBD1 matches at 8 bases. CDR3 size: 16 residues. Germline CDR1 MDHEN, CDR2 SYDVKM. V was pared by 4 bases and J by 5 bases, with 12 bases of the junction left unmatched. The DNA of the CDR3 is TGTGCCAGCAGTTACGCCGGGACAGGACGCTTATATGGCTACACCTTA. Its protein product is CASSYAGTGRLYGYTL.

Ten or more counts support this clonotype. The chain carries TRBV28 and TRBJ1-3, with D possibly TRBD1 on 5 matching bases. The CDR3 consists of 14 residues. From germline, CDR1 is MDHEN and CDR2 SYDVKM. The V gene lost 6 bases and the J gene lost 2 bases, with 11 bases spanning the gap. The CDR3 spells CASSPPGPGNTIYF. The CDR3 DNA reads as TGTGCCAGCAGCCCCCCGGGGCCTGGAAACACCATATATTTT.

A word on this clonotype: Given a much more abundant clone one base away, this may be a read error. The genes are TRBV7-9 and TRBJ1-1, with a possible D match to TRBD1 (5 bases). The CDR3 runs to 13 residues. CDR1 and CDR2 from the germline V gene are SEHNR and FQNEAQ (reference sequence). The CDR3 sequence is CASSRDQDTEALF. The CDR3 DNA is TGTGCCAGCAGCCGGGATCAGGACACTGAAGCTTTATTT.

Ten or more counts support this clonotype. V and J are TRBV20-1 and TRBJ2-7; 8 bases are a match to TRBD2. The germline CDR1 and CDR2 sequences are DFQATT and SNEGSKA (reference sequence). The CDR3 is made up of 13 amino acids. V was pared by 4 bases and J by 2 bases, with 4 bases of the junction left unmatched. The chain's CDR3 is CSAISGTTYEQYF. The CDR3 DNA reads as TGCAGTGCTATTAGCGGGACTACCTACGAGCAGTACTTC.

The chain combines TRBV2 with TRBJ1-5, with D maybe TRBD1 (5 bases). Germline CDR1 reads SNHLY; CDR2 reads FYNNEI. The CDR3 runs to 14 residues. The ends were cut back, 10 bases at V and 9 bases at J, with 22 bases in the middle. This chain's CDR3 is CATKRDGKDRPQHF. The CDR3 region has the DNA TGTGCCACCAAGCGGGACGGCAAGGATAGGCCCCAGCATTTT.

The J gene is TRBJ1-2, the V gene TRBV7-2; TRBD1 matches 8 bases. Germline CDR1 and CDR2: SGHTA and FQGNSA. The length of the CDR3 is 14 residues. J lost 2 bases, V lost 6 bases, and 5 bases had no gene match. The CDR3 spells CASSPGGGNYGYTF. CDR3 sequence (DNA): TGTGCCAGCAGTCCAGGGGGCGGAAACTATGGCTACACCTTC.

This clonotype was detected many times. This chain links TRBV6-1 with TRBJ2-1; D is tentatively TRBD1 or TRBD2 (6 bases each). Germline CDR1 and CDR2: MNHNS and SASEGT. V lost 5 bases to trimming and J lost 4 bases, with 15 bases between them. There are 15 residues in the CDR3. CDR3 sequence (DNA): TGTGCCAGCAGTACCGTGGGGGGCCCTTACAATGAGCAGTTCTTC. This codes for CASSTVGGPYNEQFF.

Of note for this clonotype: This clone may be a read error of a much larger clone one base away. This chain joins TRBV27 and TRBJ2-1; TRBD2 might be the D (7 bases). This CDR3 contains 18 residues. Germline CDR1 MNHEY, CDR2 SMNVEV (reference sequence). This CDR3 is CASSLKGGLAVSYDEQFF. The CDR3 nucleotides read TGTGCCAGCAGTTTAAAGGGGGGCCTAGCGGTATCCTACGATGAGCAGTTCTTC.

On this clonotype itself: One end of the junction varies from germline; a read error may be responsible. This sequence joins TRBV5-4 and TRBJ2-5; D uncertain. The CDR3 extends over 14 amino acids. Germline V gene lookup returns CDR1 SGHNT and CDR2 YYREEE (reference sequence). This chain's CDR3 is CASGFRSHQETQYF. In DNA, the CDR3 is TGTGCCAGCGGCTTCAGGAGTCATCAAGAGACCCAGTACTTC.